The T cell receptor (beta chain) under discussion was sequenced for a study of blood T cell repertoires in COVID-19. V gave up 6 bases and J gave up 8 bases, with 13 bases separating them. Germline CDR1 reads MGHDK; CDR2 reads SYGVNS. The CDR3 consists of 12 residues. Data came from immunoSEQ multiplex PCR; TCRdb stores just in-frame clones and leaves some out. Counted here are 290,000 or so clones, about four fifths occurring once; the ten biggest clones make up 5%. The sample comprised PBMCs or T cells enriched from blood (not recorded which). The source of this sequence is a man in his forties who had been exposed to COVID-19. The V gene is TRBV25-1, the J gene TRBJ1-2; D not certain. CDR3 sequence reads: CASSFGRAGYTF. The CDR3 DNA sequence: TGTGCCAGCAGCTTTGGGCGAGCAGGCTACACCTTC.